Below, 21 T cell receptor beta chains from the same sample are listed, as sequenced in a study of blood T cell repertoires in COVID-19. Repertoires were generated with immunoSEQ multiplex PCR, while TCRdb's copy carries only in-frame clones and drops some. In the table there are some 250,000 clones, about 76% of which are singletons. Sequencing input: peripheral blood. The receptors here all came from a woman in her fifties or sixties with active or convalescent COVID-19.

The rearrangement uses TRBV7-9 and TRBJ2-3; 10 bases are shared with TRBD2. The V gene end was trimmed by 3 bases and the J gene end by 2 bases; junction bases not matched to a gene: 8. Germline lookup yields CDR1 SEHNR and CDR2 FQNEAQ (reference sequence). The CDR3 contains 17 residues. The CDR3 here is CASSLPLSGGSTDTQYF. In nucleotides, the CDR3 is TGTGCCAGCAGCTTGCCCCTTAGCGGGGGGTCCACAGATACGCAGTATTTT. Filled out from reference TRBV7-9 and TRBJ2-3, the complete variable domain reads DTGVSQNPRHKITKRGQNVTFRCDPISEHNRLYWYRQTLGQGPEFLTYFQNEAQLEKSRLLSDRFSAERPKGSFSTLEIQRTEQGDSAMYLCASSLPLSGGSTDTQYFGPGTRLTVL.

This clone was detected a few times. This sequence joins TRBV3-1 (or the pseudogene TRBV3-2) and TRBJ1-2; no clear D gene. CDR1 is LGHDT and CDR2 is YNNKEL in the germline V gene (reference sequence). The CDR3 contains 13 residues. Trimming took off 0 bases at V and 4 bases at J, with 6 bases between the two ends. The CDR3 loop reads CASSQDEGYGYTF. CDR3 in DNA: TGTGCCAGCAGCCAAGACGAGGGCTATGGCTACACCTTC.

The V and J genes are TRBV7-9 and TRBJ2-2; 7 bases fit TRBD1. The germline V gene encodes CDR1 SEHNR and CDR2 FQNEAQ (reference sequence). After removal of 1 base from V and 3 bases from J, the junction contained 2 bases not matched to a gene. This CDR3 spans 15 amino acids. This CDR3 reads CASSLVQGYTGELFF. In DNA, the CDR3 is TGTGCCAGCAGCTTAGTACAGGGGTACACCGGGGAGCTGTTTTTT.

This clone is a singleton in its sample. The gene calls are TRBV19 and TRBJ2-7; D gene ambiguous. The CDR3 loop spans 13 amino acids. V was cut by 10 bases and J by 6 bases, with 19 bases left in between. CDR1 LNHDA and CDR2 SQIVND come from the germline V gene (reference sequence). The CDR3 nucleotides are TGTGCCACCTCCTTAAGTAGTTTCTCCGAGCAGTACTTC. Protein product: CATSLSSFSEQYF.

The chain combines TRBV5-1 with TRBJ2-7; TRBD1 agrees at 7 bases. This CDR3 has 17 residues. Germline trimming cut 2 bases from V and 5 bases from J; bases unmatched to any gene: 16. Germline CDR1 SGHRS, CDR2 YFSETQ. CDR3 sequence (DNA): TGCGCCAGCAGCTTTCGCCCCCAACAACAGGGGCTCCACGAGCAGTACTTC. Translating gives CASSFRPQQQGLHEQYF.

CDR3 sequence: CASSAPGGVLEEKLFF. The CDR3 DNA reads TGTGCCAGCAGCGCCCCGGGGGGGGTGCTGGAGGAAAAACTGTTTTTT. The gene calls are TRBV7-9 and TRBJ1-4, with D maybe TRBD1 (5 bases). The CDR3 has 16 residues. Germline CDR1 and CDR2: SEHNR and FQNEAQ (reference sequence). V shed 5 bases and J shed 8 bases, with 21 bases lying between them.

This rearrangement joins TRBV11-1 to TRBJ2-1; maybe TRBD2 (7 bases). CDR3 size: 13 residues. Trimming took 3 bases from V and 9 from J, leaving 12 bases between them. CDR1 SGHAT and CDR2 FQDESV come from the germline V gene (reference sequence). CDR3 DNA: TGTGCCAGCAGCTTCTACAGGGAGGGTGAGCAGTTCTTC. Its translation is CASSFYREGEQFF.

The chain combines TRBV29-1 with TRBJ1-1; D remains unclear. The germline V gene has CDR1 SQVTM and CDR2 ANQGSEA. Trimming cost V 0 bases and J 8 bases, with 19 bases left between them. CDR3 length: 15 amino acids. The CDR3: CSVEDPLDRTREAFF. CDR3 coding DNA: TGCAGCGTTGAAGATCCCCTGGACCGAACTAGGGAAGCTTTCTTT.

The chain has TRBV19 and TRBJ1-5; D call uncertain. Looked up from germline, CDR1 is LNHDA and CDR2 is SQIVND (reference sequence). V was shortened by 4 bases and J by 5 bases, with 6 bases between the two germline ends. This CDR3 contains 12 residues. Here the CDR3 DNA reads TGTGCCAGTAGTAAGGGAGATCAGCCCCAGCATTTT. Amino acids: CASSKGDQPQHF. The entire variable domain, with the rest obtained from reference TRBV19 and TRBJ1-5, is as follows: DGGITQSPKYLFRKEGQNVTLSCEQNLNHDAMYWYRQDPGQGLRLIYYSQIVNDFQKGDIAEGYSVSREKKESFPLTVTSAQKNPTAFYLCASSKGDQPQHFGDGTRLSIL.

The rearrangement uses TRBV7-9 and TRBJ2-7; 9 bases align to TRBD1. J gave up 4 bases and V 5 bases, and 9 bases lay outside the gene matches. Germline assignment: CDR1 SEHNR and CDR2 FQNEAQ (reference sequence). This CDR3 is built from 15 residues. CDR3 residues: CASSPRQGEVYEQYF. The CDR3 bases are TGTGCCAGCAGCCCCAGACAGGGGGAAGTTTACGAGCAGTACTTC.

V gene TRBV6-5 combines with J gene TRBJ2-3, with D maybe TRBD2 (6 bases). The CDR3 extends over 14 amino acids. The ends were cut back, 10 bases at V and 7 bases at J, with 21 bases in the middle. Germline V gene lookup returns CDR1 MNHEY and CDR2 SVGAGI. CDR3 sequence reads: CATRVLSGSYTQYF. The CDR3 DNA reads TGTGCCACCCGAGTGCTTAGCGGTTCATATACGCAGTATTTT.

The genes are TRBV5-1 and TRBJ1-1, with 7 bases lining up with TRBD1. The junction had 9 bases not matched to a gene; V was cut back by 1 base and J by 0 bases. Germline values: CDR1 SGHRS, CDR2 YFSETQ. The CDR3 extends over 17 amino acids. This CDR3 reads CASSLHYRDSLNTEAFF. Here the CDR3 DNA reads TGCGCCAGCAGCTTGCATTATAGGGACAGTTTGAACACTGAAGCTTTCTTT.

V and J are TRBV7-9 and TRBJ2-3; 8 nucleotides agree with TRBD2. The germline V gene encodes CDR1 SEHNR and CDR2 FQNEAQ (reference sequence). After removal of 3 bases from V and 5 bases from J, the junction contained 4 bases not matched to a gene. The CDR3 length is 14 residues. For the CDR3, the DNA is TGTGCCAGCAGCTTCGGGGGGGAGGTAGATACGCAGTATTTT. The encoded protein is CASSFGGEVDTQYF.

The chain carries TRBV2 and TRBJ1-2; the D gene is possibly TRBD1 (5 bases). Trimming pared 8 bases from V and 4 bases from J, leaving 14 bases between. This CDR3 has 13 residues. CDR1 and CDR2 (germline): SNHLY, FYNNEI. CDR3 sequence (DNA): TGTGCCAGCCTCGGGGGACCGTCCTATGGCTACACCTTC. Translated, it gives CASLGGPSYGYTF.

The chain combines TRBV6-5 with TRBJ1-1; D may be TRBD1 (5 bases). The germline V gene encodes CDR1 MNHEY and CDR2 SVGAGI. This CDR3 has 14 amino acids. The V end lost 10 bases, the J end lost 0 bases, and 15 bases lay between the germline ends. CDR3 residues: CATTQGSMNTEAFF. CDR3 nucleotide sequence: TGTGCCACCACTCAGGGCTCGATGAACACTGAAGCTTTCTTT.

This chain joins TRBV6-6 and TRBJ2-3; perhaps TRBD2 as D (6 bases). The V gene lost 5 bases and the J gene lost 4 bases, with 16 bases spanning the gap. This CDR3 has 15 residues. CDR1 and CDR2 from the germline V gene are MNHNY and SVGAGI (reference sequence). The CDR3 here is CASSAPREPSDTQYF. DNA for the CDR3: TGTGCCAGCAGTGCGCCCCGGGAGCCGTCAGATACGCAGTATTTT.

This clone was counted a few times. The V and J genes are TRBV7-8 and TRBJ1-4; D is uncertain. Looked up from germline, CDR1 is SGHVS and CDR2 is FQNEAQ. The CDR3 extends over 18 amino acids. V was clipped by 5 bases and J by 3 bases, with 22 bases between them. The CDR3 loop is CASSLRGGLGRANEKLFF. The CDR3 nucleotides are TGTGCCAGCAGCCTAAGAGGTGGCTTAGGGCGGGCTAATGAAAAACTGTTTTTT.

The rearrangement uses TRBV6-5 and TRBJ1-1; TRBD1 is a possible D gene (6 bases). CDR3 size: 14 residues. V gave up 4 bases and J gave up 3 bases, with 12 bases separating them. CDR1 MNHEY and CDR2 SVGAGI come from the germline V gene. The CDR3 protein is CASSSGQLYTEAFF. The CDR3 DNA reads TGTGCCAGCAGTTCCGGACAGTTATACACTGAAGCTTTCTTT.

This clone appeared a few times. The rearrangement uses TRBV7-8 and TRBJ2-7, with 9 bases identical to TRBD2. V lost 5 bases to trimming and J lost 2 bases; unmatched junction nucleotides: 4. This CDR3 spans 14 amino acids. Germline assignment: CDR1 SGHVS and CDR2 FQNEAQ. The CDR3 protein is CASSQQRGAYEQYF. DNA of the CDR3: TGTGCCAGCAGCCAGCAGCGGGGGGCCTACGAGCAGTACTTC.

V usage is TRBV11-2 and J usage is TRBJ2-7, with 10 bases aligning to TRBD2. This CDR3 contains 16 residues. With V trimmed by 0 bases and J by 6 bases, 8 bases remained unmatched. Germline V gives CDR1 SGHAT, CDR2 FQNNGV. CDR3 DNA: TGTGCCAGCAGCTTAGAGGTCGCGCTAGCGGGGGTCGAGCAGTACTTC. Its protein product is CASSLEVALAGVEQYF.

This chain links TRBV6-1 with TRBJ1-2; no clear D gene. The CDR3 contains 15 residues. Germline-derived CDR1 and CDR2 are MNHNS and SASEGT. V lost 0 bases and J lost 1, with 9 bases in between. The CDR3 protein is CASSEAGVINYGYTF. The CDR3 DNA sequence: TGTGCCAGCAGTGAAGCCGGGGTTATTAACTATGGCTACACCTTC.